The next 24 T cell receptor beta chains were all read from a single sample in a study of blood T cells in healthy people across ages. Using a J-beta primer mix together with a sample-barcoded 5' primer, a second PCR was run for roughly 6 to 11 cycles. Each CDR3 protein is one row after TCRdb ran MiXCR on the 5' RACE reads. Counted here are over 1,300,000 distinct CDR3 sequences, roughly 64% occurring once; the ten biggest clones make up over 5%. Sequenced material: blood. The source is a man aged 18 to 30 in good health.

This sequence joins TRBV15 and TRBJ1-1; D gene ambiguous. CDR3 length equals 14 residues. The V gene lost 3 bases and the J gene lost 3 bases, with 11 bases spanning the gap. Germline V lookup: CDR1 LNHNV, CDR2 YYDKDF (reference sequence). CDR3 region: CATSSPLRDTEAFF. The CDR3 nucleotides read TGTGCCACCAGCAGCCCACTCCGGGACACTGAAGCTTTCTTT.

For the CDR3, the DNA is TGTGCCAGCAGTCCATGGGACTACCAGAACACCGGGGAGCTGTTTTTT. Protein sequence: CASSPWDYQNTGELFF. The chain joins TRBV28 to TRBJ2-2; 7 bases align to TRBD2. CDR1 is MDHEN and CDR2 is SYDVKM in the germline V gene. With 5 bases clipped from V and 1 base from J, the junction kept 7 bases outside the gene matches. This CDR3 region has 16 residues.

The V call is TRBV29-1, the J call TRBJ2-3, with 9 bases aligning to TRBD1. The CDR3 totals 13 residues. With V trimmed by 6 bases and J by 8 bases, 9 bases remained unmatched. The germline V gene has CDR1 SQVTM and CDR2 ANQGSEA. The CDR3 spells CSVWTGEEVTQYF. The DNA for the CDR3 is TGCAGCGTGTGGACAGGGGAAGAAGTTACGCAGTATTTT.

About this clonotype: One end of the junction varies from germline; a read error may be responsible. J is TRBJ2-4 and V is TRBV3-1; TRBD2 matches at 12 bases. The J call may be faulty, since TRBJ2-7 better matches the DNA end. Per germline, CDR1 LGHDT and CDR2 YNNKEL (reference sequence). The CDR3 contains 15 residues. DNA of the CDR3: TGTGCCAACAGCCAAGTTGCACTAGCGGGAGGCGAGCAGTACTTC. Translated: CANSQVALAGGEQYF.

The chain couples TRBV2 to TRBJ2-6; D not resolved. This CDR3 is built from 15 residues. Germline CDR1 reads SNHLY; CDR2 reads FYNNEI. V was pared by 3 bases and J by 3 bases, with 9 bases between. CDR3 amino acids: CASSDSPIGANVLTF. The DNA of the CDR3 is TGTGCCAGCAGTGATAGTCCCATTGGGGCCAACGTCCTGACTTTC.

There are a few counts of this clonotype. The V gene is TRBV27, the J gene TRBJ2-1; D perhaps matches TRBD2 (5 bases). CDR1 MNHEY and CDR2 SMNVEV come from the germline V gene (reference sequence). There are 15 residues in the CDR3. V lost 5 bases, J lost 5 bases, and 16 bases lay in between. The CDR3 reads CASSPRGLADNEQFF. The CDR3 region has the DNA TGTGCCAGCAGTCCACGTGGGCTAGCAGACAATGAGCAGTTCTTC.

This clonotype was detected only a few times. Here the CDR3 DNA reads TGCAGTGCTAGAGAGTGGAAGGAAAGTAATGAAAAACTGTTTTTT. Its translation is CSAREWKESNEKLFF. The rearrangement links TRBV20-1 to TRBJ1-4; D gene unclear. Between the trimmed V and J ends, which lost 0 bases and 4 bases, there was a span of 12 bases. The CDR3 has 15 residues. Germline V gene lookup returns CDR1 DFQATT and CDR2 SNEGSKA (reference sequence).

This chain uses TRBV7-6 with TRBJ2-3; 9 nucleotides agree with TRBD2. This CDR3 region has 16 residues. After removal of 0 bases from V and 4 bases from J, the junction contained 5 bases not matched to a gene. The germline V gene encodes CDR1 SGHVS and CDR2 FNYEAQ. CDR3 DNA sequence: TGTGCCAGCAGCTTAGCCGGCGGGGGGGAAGCAGATACGCAGTATTTT. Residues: CASSLAGGGEADTQYF.

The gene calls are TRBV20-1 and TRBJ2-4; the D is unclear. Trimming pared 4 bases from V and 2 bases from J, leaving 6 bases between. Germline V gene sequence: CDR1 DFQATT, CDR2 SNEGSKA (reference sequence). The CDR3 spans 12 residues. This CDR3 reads CSATISKNIQYF. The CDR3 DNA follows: TGCAGTGCTACTATATCCAAAAACATTCAGTACTTC.

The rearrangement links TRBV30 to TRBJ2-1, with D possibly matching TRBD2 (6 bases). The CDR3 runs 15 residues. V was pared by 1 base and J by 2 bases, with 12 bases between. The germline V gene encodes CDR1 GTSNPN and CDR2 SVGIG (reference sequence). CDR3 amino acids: CAWSAGLVTYNEQFF. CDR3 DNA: TGTGCCTGGAGTGCGGGACTTGTGACCTACAATGAGCAGTTCTTC. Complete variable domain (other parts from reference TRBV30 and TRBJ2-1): SQTIHQWPATLVQPVGSPLSLECTVEGTSNPNLYWYRQAAGRGLQLLFYSVGIGQISSEVPQNLSASRPQDRQFILSSKKLLLSDSGFYLCAWSAGLVTYNEQFFGPGTRLTVL.

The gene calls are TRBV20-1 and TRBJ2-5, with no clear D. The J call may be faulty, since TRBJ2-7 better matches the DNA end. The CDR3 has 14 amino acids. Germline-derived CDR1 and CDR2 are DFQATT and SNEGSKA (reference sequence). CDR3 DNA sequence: TGCAGTGCTAGAGACAGCGTACTCCTCTACGAGCAGTACTTC. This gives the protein CSARDSVLLYEQYF.

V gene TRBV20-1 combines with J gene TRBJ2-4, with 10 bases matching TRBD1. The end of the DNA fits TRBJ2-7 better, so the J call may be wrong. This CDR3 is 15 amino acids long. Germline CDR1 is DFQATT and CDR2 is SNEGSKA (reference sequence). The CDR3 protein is CSARVRDRGTHEQYF. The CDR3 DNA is TGCAGTGCTAGAGTACGGGACAGGGGAACCCACGAGCAGTACTTC.

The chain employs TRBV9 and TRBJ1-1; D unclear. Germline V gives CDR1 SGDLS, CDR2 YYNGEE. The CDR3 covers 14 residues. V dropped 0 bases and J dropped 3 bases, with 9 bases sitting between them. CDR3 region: CASSVVEGYTEAFF. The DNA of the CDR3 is TGTGCCAGCAGCGTAGTTGAAGGGTACACTGAAGCTTTCTTT.

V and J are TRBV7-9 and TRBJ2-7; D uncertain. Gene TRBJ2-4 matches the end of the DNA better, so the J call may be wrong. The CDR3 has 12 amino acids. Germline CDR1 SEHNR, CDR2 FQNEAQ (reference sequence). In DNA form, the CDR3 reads TGTGCCAGCAGCCTCCCCCTAGGCATTCAGTACTTC. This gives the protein CASSLPLGIQYF.

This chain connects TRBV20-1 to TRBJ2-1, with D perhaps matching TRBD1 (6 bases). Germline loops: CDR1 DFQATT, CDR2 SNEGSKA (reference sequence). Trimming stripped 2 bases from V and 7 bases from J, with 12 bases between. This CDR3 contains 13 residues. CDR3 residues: CSARTDRWNEQFF. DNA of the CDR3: TGCAGTGCTAGAACCGACAGGTGGAATGAGCAGTTCTTC.

CDR3 in DNA: TGCGCCAGCAGCTTGGATTGGGCGGAAAAAAACATTCAGTACTTC. It translates to CASSLDWAEKNIQYF. The gene calls are TRBV5-1 and TRBJ2-4; no clear D gene. The CDR3 is 15 residues long. Trimming took off 0 bases at V and 4 bases at J, with 11 bases between the two ends. The germline CDR1 and CDR2 sequences are SGHRS and YFSETQ.

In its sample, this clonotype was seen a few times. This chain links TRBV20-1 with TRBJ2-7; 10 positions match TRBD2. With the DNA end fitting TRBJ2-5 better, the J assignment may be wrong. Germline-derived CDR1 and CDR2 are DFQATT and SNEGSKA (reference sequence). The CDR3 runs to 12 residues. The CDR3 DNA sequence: TGCAGTGCTGGACTAGCGGAAGAGACCCAGTACTTC. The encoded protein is CSAGLAEETQYF.

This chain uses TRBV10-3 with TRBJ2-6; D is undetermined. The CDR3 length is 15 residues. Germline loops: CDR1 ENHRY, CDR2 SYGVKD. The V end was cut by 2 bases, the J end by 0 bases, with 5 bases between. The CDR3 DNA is TGTGCCATCAGTGAGGCATTCTCTGGGGCCAACGTCCTGACTTTC. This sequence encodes CAISEAFSGANVLTF.

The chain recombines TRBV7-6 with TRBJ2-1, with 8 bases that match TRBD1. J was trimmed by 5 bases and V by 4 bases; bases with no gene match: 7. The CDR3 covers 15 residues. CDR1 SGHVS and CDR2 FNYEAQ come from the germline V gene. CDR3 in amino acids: CASSSYGTGDNEQFF. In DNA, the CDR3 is TGTGCCAGCAGCTCCTACGGGACAGGAGACAATGAGCAGTTCTTC.

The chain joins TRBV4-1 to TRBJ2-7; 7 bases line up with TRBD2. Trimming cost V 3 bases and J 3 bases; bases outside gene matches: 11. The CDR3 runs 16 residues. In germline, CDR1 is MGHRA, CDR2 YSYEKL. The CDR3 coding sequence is TGCGCCAGCAGCCACCCGTACTCTCGCGGGAGCTACGAGCAGTACTTC. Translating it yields CASSHPYSRGSYEQYF.

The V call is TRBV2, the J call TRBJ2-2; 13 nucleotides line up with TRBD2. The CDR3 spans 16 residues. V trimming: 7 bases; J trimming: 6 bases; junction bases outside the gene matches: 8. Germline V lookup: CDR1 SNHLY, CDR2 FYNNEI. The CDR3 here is CASTSRTSGSSGELFF. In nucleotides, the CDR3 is TGTGCCAGCACTTCCCGGACTAGCGGGAGTTCCGGGGAGCTGTTTTTT.

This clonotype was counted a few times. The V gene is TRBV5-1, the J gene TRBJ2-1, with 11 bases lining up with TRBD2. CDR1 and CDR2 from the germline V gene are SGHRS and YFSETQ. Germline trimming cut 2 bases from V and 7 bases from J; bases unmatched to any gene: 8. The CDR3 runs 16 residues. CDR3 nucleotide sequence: TGCGCCAGCAGCTTATCCTTAGCGGGAGGGCCTAATGAGCAGTTCTTC. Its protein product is CASSLSLAGGPNEQFF. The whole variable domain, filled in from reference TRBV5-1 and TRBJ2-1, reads KAGVTQTPRYLIKTRGQQVTLSCSPISGHRSVSWYQQTPGQGLQFLFEYFSETQRNKGNFPGRFSGRQFSNSRSEMNVSTLELGDSALYLCASSLSLAGGPNEQFFGPGTRLTVL.

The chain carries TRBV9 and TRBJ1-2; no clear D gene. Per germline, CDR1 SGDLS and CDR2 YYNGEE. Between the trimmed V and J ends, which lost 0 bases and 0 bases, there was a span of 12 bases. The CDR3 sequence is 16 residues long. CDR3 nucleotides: TGTGCCAGCAGCGTAGGACTCCAGGAAGCTAACTATGGCTACACCTTC. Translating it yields CASSVGLQEANYGYTF.

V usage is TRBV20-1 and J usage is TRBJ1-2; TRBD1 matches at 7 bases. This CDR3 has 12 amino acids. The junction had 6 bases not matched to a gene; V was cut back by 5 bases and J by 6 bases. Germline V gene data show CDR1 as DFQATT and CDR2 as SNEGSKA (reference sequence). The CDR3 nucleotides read TGCAGTGCTCCGACAGGGATGCATGGCTACACCTTC. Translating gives CSAPTGMHGYTF.